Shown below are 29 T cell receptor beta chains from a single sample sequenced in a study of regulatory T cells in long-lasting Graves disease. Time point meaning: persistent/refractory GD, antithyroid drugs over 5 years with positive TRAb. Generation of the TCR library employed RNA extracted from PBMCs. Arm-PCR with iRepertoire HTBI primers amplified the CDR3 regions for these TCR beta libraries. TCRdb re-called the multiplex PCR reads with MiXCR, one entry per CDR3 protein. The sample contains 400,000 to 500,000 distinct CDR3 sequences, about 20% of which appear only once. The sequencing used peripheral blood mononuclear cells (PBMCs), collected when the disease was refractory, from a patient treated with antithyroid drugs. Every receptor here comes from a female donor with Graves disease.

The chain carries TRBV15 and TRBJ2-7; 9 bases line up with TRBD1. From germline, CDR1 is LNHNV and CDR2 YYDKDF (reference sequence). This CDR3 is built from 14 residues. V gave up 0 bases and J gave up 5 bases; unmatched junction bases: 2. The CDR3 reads CATSRDRTGDEQYF. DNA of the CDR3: TGTGCCACCAGCAGAGATAGGACAGGGGACGAGCAGTACTTC.

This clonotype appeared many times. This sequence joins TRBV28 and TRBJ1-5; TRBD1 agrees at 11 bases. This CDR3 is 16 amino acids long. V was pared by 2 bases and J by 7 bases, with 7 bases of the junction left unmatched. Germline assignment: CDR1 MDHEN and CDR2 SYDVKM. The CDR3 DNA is TGTGCCAGCAGTTTACGCTGGACAGGGGGCGGACAGCCCCAGCATTTT. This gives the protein CASSLRWTGGGQPQHF. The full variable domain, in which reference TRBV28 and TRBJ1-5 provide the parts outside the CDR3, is DVKVTQSSRYLVKRTGEKVFLECVQDMDHENMFWYRQDPGLGLRLIYFSYDVKMKEKGDIPEGYSVSREKKERFSLILESASTNQTSMYLCASSLRWTGGGQPQHFGDGTRLSIL.

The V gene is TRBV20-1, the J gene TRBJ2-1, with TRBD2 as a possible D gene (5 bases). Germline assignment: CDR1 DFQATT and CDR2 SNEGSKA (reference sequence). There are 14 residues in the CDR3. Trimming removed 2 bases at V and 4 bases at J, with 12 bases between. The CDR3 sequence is CSARIAGPYNEQFF. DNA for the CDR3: TGCAGTGCTAGAATTGCGGGCCCTTACAATGAGCAGTTCTTC.

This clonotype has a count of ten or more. This CDR3 is CASSLFWGEANTGELFF. In nucleotides, the CDR3 is TGTGCCAGCAGTTTATTTTGGGGGGAAGCGAACACCGGGGAGCTGTTTTTT. The rearrangement joins TRBV27 to TRBJ2-2, with D possibly being TRBD2 (6 bases). CDR3 length: 17 amino acids. The germline V and J ends were trimmed by 1 base and 0 bases, with 12 bases remaining between them. CDR1 is MNHEY and CDR2 is SMNVEV in the germline V gene (reference sequence).

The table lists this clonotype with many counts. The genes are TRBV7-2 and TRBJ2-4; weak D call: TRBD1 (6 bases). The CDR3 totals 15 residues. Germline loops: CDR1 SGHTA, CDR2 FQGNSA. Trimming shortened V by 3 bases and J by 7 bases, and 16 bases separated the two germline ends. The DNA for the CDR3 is TGTGCCAGCAGCTTTGCTTCAGGGGTGCGGAACATTCAGTACTTC. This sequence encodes CASSFASGVRNIQYF.

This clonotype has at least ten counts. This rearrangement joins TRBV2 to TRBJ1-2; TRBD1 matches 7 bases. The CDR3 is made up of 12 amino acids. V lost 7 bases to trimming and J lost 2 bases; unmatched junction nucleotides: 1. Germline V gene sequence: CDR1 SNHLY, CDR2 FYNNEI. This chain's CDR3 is CASMTGNYGYTF. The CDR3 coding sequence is TGTGCCAGCATGACAGGGAACTATGGCTACACCTTC.

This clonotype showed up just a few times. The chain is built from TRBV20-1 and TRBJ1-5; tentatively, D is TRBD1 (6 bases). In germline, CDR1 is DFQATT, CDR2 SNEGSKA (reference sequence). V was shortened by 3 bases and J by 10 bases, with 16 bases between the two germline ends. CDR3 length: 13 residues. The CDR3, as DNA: TGCAGTGCTAGTTGGGACATGCTCGGACCCCAGCATTTT. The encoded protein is CSASWDMLGPQHF.

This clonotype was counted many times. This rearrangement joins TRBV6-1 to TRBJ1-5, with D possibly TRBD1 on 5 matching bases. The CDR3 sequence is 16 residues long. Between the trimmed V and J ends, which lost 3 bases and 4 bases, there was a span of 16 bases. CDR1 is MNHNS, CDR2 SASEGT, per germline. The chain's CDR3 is CASSEVGLNINQPQHF. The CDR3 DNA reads TGTGCCAGCAGTGAGGTGGGACTGAACATTAATCAGCCCCAGCATTTT.

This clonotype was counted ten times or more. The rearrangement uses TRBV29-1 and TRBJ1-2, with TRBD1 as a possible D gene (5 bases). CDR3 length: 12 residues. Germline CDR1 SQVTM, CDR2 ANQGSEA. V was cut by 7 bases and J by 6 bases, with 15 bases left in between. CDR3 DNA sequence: TGCAGCGGTGGGACGGACTTTGATGGCTACACCTTC. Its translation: CSGGTDFDGYTF. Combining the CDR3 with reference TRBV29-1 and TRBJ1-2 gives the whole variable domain SAVISQKPSRDICQRGTSLTIQCQVDSQVTMMFWYRQQPGQSLTLIATANQGSEATYESGFVIDKFPISRPNLTFSTLTVSNMSPEDSSIYLCSGGTDFDGYTFGSGTRLTVV.

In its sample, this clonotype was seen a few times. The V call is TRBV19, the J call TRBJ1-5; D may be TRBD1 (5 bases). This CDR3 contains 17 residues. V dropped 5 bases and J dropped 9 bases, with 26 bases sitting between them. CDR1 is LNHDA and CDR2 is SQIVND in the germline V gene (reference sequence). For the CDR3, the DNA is TGTGCCAGTAGTCATTTCGACTCGGGAGGGGCAAGCCGGCCCCAGCATTTT. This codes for CASSHFDSGGASRPQHF. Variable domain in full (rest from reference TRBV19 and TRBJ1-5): DGGITQSPKYLFRKEGQNVTLSCEQNLNHDAMYWYRQDPGQGLRLIYYSQIVNDFQKGDIAEGYSVSREKKESFPLTVTSAQKNPTAFYLCASSHFDSGGASRPQHFGDGTRLSIL.

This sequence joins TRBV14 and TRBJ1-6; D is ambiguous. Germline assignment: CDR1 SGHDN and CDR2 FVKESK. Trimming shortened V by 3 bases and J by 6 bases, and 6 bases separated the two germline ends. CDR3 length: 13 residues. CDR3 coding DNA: TGTGCCAGCAGCCACGAATTTAATTCACCCCTCCACTTT. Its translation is CASSHEFNSPLHF.

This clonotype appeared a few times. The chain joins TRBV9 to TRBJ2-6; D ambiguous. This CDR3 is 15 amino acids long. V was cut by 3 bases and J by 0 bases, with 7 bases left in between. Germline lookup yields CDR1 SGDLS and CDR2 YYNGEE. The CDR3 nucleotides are TGTGCCAGCAGCGGACCTTTCTCTGGGGCCAACGTCCTGACTTTC. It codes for CASSGPFSGANVLTF.

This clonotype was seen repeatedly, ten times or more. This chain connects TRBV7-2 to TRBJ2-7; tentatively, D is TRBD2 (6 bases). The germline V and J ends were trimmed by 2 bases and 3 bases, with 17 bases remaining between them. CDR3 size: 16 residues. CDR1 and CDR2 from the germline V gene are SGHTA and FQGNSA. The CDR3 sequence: CASSLPPLAEIYEQYF. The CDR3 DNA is TGTGCCAGCAGCTTACCTCCCTTAGCGGAAATCTACGAGCAGTACTTC.

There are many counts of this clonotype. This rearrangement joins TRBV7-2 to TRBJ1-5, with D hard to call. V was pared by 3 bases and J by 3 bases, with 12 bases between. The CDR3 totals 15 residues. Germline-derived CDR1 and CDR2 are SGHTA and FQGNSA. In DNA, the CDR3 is TGTGCCAGCAGCTTGGTGGAGGGATCCAATCAGCCCCAGCATTTT. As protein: CASSLVEGSNQPQHF.

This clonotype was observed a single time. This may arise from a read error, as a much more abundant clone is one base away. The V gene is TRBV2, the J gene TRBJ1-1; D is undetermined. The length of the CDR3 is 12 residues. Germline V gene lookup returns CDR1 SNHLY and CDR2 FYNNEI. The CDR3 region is CASTRVNTEASF. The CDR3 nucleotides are TGTGCCAGCACCCGAGTGAACACTGAAGCTTCCTTT.

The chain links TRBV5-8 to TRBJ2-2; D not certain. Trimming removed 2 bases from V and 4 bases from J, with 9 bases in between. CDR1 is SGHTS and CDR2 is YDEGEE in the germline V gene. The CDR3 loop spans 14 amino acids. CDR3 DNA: TGTGCCAGCAGCTTTTACCGCGCCACCGGGGAGCTGTTTTTT. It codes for CASSFYRATGELFF.

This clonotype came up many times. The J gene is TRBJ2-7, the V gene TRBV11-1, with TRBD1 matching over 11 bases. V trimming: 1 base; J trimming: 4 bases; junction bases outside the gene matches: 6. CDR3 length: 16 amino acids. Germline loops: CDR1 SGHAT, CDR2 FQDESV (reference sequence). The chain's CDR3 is CASSLVRDRGTYEQYF. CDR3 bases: TGTGCCAGCAGCTTAGTCCGGGACAGGGGGACGTACGAGCAGTACTTC. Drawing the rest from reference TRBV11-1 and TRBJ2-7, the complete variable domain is EAEVAQSPRYKITEKSQAVAFWCDPISGHATLYWYRQILGQGPELLVQFQDESVVDDSQLPKDRFSAERLKGVDSTLKIQPAELGDSAMYLCASSLVRDRGTYEQYFGPGTRLTVT.

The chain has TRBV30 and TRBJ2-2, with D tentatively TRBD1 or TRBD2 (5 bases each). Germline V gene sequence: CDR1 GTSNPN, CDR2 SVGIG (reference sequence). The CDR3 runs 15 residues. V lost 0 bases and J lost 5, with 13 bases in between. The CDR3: CAWSVGTPGTGELFF. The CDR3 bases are TGTGCCTGGAGTGTCGGGACGCCCGGGACCGGGGAGCTGTTTTTT.

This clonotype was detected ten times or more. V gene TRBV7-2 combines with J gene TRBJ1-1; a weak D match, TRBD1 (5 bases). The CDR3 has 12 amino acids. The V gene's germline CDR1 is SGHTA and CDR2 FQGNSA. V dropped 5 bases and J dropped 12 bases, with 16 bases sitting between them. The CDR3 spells CASSLSRGLPFF. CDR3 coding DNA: TGTGCCAGCAGCCTCAGTCGGGGGTTGCCTTTCTTT.

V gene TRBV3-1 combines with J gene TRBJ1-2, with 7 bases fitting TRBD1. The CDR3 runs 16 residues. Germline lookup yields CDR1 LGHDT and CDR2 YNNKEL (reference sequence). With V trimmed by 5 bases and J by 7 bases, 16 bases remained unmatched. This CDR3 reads CASSDSPYTGDRGYTF. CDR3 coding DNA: TGTGCCAGCAGCGACTCCCCCTATACAGGGGATCGTGGCTACACCTTC.

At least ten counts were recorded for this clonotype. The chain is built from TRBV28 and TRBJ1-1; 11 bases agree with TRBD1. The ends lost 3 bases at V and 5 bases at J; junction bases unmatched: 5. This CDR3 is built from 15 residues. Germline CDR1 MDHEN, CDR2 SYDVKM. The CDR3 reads CASSFMGQGETEAFF. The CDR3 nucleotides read TGTGCCAGCAGTTTTATGGGACAGGGGGAGACTGAAGCTTTCTTT.

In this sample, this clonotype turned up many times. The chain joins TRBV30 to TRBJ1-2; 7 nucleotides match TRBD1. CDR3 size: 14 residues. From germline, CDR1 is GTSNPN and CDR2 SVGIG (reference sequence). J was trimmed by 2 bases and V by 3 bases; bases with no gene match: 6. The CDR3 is CAWSISRGNYGYTF. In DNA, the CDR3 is TGTGCCTGGAGCATCAGCAGGGGGAACTATGGCTACACCTTC.

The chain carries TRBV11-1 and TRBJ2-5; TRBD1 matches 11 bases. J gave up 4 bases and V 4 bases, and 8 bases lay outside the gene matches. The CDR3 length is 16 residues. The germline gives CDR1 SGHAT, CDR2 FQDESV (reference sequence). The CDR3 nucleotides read TGTGCCAGCAGCTCTCATCTCGGGACAGGGGGAGAGACCCAGTACTTC. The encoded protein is CASSSHLGTGGETQYF. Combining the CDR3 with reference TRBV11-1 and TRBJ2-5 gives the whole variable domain EAEVAQSPRYKITEKSQAVAFWCDPISGHATLYWYRQILGQGPELLVQFQDESVVDDSQLPKDRFSAERLKGVDSTLKIQPAELGDSAMYLCASSSHLGTGGETQYFGPGTRLLVL.

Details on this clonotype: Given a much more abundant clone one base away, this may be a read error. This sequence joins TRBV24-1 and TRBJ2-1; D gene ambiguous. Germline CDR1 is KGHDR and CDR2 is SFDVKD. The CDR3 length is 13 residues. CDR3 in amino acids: CAASDARRGEQFF. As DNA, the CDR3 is TGTGCCGCCAGTGATGCCCGGCGTGGTGAGCAGTTCTTC.

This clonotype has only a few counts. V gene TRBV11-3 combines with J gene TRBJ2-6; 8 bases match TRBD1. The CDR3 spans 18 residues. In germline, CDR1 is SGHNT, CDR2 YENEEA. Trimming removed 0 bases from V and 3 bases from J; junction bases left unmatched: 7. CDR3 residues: CASSLDRAGGGGANVLTF. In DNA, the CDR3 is TGTGCCAGCAGCTTAGATCGGGCAGGGGGCGGTGGGGCCAACGTCCTGACTTTC. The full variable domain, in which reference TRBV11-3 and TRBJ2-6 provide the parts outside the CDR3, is EAGVVQSPRYKIIEKKQPVAFWCNPISGHNTLYWYLQNLGQGPELLIRYENEEAVDDSQLPKDRFSAERLKGVDSTLKIQPAELGDSAVYLCASSLDRAGGGGANVLTFGAGSRLTVL.

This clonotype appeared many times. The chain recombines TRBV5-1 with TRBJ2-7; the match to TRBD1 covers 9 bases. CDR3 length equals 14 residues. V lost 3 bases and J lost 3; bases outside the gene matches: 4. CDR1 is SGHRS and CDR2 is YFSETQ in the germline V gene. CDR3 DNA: TGCGCCAGCAGCTCCGACAGGGGGAACTACGAGCAGTACTTC. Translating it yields CASSSDRGNYEQYF.

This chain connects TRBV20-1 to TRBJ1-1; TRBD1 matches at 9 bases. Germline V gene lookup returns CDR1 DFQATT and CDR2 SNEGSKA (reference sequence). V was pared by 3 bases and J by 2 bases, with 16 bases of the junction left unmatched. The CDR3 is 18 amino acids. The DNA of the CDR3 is TGCAGTGCTAGGGGCTCTTACCCCTTACAGGGGGCAAACACTGAAGCTTTCTTT. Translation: CSARGSYPLQGANTEAFF.

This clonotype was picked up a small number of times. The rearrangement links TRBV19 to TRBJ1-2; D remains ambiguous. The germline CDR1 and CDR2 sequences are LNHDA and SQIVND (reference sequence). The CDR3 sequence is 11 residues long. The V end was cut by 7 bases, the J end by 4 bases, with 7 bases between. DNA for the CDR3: TGTGCCAGTATTGGAGGCTATGGCTACACCTTC. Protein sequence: CASIGGYGYTF.

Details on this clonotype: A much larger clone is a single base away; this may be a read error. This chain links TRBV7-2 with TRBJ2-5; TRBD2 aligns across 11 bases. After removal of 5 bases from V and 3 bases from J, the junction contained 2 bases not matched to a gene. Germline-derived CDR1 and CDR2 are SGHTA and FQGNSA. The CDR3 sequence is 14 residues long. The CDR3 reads CASSEGLAEETQYF. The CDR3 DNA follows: TGTGCCAGCAGCGAGGGACTAGCGGAAGAGACCCAGTACTTC.